Below are 9 T cell receptor beta chains sequenced from a single sample in a study of T cell changes during pregnancy in multiple sclerosis. Profiling relied on immunoSEQ multiplex PCR, and the TCRdb table lists in-frame clones only, not all of them. The sample lists about 61,000 clones; 90% were seen once. The source material was peripheral blood, sampled in the first trimester of pregnancy. These receptor sequences come from a female donor in good health, enrolled as a control in a pregnancy study.

The chain has TRBV30 and TRBJ1-5, with D possibly TRBD1 on 6 matching bases. Per germline, CDR1 GTSNPN and CDR2 SVGIG (reference sequence). This CDR3 spans 14 amino acids. V lost 4 bases, J lost 6 bases, and 16 bases lay in between. The CDR3 region has the DNA TGTGCCTGGATGGTCGGGGGGGCCGGTCAGCCCCAGCATTTT. It yields the protein CAWMVGGAGQPQHF.

This sequence joins TRBV5-1 and TRBJ2-4; 10 bases agree with TRBD1. Germline V lookup: CDR1 SGHRS, CDR2 YFSETQ. Losses at the gene ends were 3 bases for V and 1 base for J; bases not matched to a gene: 13. The CDR3 is 19 amino acids. The CDR3 nucleotides are TGCGCCAGCAGCTCGAAACCCGGGACAGGGGTTAAGGCCAAAAACATTCAGTACTTC. This gives the protein CASSSKPGTGVKAKNIQYF.

This clone was seen only a few times. V is TRBV2 and J is TRBJ2-2, with D uncertain. This CDR3 region has 14 residues. V shed 3 bases and J shed 0 bases, with 5 bases lying between them. The germline gives CDR1 SNHLY, CDR2 FYNNEI. In DNA form, the CDR3 reads TGTGCCAGCAGTGACAGCGCGAACACCGGGGAGCTGTTTTTT. Translation: CASSDSANTGELFF.

The CDR3 DNA sequence: TGTGCCATCTCTAGGACAGGGTCTGATGAAAAACTGTTTTTT. It yields the protein CAISRTGSDEKLFF. V is TRBV19 and J is TRBJ1-4; 8 nucleotides align to TRBD1. Germline V CDR1 and CDR2: LNHDA, SQIVND (reference sequence). CDR3 length: 14 residues. J was trimmed by 6 bases and V by 10 bases; bases with no gene match: 10.

Within the sample, this clone is medium-sized (0.01 to 0.1%). The J gene is TRBJ1-5, the V gene TRBV4-2, with a weak D call TRBD1 (5 bases). The V gene lost 1 base and the J gene lost 0 bases, with 16 bases spanning the gap. The CDR3 has 18 amino acids. The germline V gene has CDR1 LGHNA and CDR2 YNFKEQ. The CDR3 sequence: CASSQVGREGYSNQPQHF. CDR3 DNA sequence: TGTGCCAGCAGCCAAGTAGGCAGGGAGGGCTATAGCAATCAGCCCCAGCATTTT.

V gene TRBV10-3 combines with J gene TRBJ2-1; 9 positions match TRBD2. The CDR3 has 18 amino acids. Per germline, CDR1 ENHRY and CDR2 SYGVKD. The J segment lost 6 bases and the V segment lost 1 base, leaving 13 bases of the junction unmatched. DNA of the CDR3: TGTGCCATCAGTGAGTGGTGGGTTCGAGCGGGGGGACCCAATGAGCAGTTCTTC. Its translation is CAISEWWVRAGGPNEQFF.

This chain uses TRBV5-6 with TRBJ2-3, with 10 bases that match TRBD1. This CDR3 has 17 residues. From germline, CDR1 is SGHDT and CDR2 YYEEEE. With 4 bases clipped from V and 1 base from J, the junction kept 9 bases outside the gene matches. The CDR3 protein is CASSHEYGQGGTDTQYF. The CDR3 nucleotides are TGTGCCAGCAGCCACGAGTACGGACAGGGGGGCACAGATACGCAGTATTTT.

This sequence joins TRBV29-1 and TRBJ1-4; D not resolved. The CDR3 is made up of 13 amino acids. Per the germline V gene, CDR1 is SQVTM and CDR2 is ANQGSEA. V shed 4 bases and J shed 5 bases, with 11 bases lying between them. Here the CDR3 reads CSVADSSNEKLFF. The CDR3 nucleotides are TGCAGCGTTGCGGACTCTTCGAATGAAAAACTGTTTTTT.

This chain links TRBV5-4 with TRBJ2-3; TRBD1 agrees at 7 bases. Germline CDR1 and CDR2: SGHNT and YYREEE (reference sequence). Trimming cost V 5 bases and J 0 bases; bases outside gene matches: 12. This CDR3 is built from 17 residues. The CDR3 DNA sequence: TGTGCCAGCAGTTGGGGCCCGGGACAGTATAGCACAGATACGCAGTATTTT. Translated, it gives CASSWGPGQYSTDTQYF.